One sample yielded the 21 T cell receptor beta chains listed below, sequenced in a study of blood T cell repertoires in COVID-19 (dated by TCRdb to 2019 to 2021). Libraries were made using the immunoSEQ multiplex PCR assay. TCRdb re-hosts the immuneACCESS table, in-frame sequences only. Its copies lack some clones; in the studies checked, an unresolved V gene accounts for under half of them, and the cause for the rest is not known. The sample table holds around 300,000 clones, of which more than 75% were seen once. The leading ten clones occupy 1% of the sample. The sequenced sample consisted of peripheral blood. Receptors were obtained from a man in his fifties with active or convalescent COVID-19.

This chain links TRBV27 with TRBJ2-7, with D possibly matching TRBD2 (5 bases). Germline loops: CDR1 MNHEY, CDR2 SMNVEV (reference sequence). This CDR3 contains 14 residues. Trimming took 6 bases from V and 2 from J, leaving 14 bases between them. CDR3 sequence: CASSDENGAYEQYF. In nucleotides, the CDR3 is TGTGCCAGCAGCGACGAAAACGGGGCCTACGAGCAGTACTTC.

The gene calls are TRBV19 and TRBJ2-2, with D possibly being TRBD1 (6 bases). Trimming left V 7 bases short and J 3 bases short, with 12 bases between. This CDR3 has 14 amino acids. Germline CDR1 LNHDA, CDR2 SQIVND (reference sequence). The CDR3 loop reads CASNRAGDTGELFF. DNA for the CDR3: TGTGCCAGTAACAGGGCCGGAGACACCGGGGAGCTGTTTTTT. Filled out from reference TRBV19 and TRBJ2-2, the complete variable domain reads DGGITQSPKYLFRKEGQNVTLSCEQNLNHDAMYWYRQDPGQGLRLIYYSQIVNDFQKGDIAEGYSVSREKKESFPLTVTSAQKNPTAFYLCASNRAGDTGELFFGEGSRLTVL.

The rearrangement uses TRBV28 and TRBJ2-2, with 7 bases lining up with TRBD1. The V gene's germline CDR1 is MDHEN and CDR2 SYDVKM. The CDR3 is made up of 15 amino acids. Trimming at V came to 3 bases and at J to 6 bases, leaving 7 bases not matched to a gene. In DNA form, the CDR3 reads TGTGCCAGCAGTTTCGGCGACAGGGTTTCCGGGGAGCTGTTTTTT. Amino acid sequence: CASSFGDRVSGELFF.

This sequence joins TRBV6-5 and TRBJ1-1; D uncertain. Trimming pared 3 bases from V and 6 bases from J, leaving 20 bases between. Germline V gene data show CDR1 as MNHEY and CDR2 as SVGAGI. The CDR3 has 16 amino acids. The chain's CDR3 is CASSYRPPGTSAEAFF. The CDR3 bases are TGTGCCAGCAGTTATCGGCCCCCGGGTACCTCTGCTGAAGCTTTCTTT.

V and J are TRBV11-3 and TRBJ2-3; D ambiguous. The germline V gene encodes CDR1 SGHNT and CDR2 YENEEA. The CDR3 spans 13 residues. The V and J ends lost 4 bases and 9 bases respectively, with 14 bases between them. The CDR3 sequence: CASSSGSDWTQYF. The CDR3 DNA sequence: TGTGCCAGCAGCTCCGGATCTGACTGGACGCAGTATTTT.

This chain joins TRBV5-1 and TRBJ2-3, with 9 bases that match TRBD2. This CDR3 comprises 16 residues. Germline V lookup: CDR1 SGHRS, CDR2 YFSETQ. Trimming cost V 3 bases and J 0 bases; bases outside gene matches: 5. The CDR3 region is CASSSLAGKSTDTQYF. In nucleotides, the CDR3 is TGCGCCAGCAGCTCCCTAGCGGGAAAAAGCACAGATACGCAGTATTTT.

The gene calls are TRBV5-1 and TRBJ1-1; no firm D call. Trimming shortened V by 0 bases and J by 3 bases, and 9 bases separated the two germline ends. Per germline, CDR1 SGHRS and CDR2 YFSETQ. The CDR3 sequence is 14 residues long. CDR3 nucleotide sequence: TGCGCCAGCAGCTTGGGTGACGGGGACACTGAAGCTTTCTTT. Translating gives CASSLGDGDTEAFF.

V and J are TRBV6-5 and TRBJ1-2; 7 bases are shared with TRBD1. The germline V gene has CDR1 MNHEY and CDR2 SVGAGI. V was pared by 7 bases and J by 4 bases, with 9 bases of the junction left unmatched. CDR3 length equals 14 residues. As DNA, the CDR3 is TGTGCCAGCACTCCTCCCGGGACAGTCTATGGCTACACCTTC. It codes for CASTPPGTVYGYTF.

This rearrangement joins TRBV5-4 to TRBJ2-2; TRBD2 matches 8 bases. From germline, CDR1 is SGHNT and CDR2 YYREEE (reference sequence). CDR3 length: 16 residues. J lost 4 bases, V lost 3 bases, and 8 bases had no gene match. In nucleotides, the CDR3 is TGTGCCAGCAGCTCGCTCTTCGGGAGGGGCACCGGGGAGCTGTTTTTT. Protein: CASSSLFGRGTGELFF.

A single count supports this clone. The rearrangement links TRBV7-8 to TRBJ2-7, with 7 nucleotides matching TRBD1. Losses at the gene ends were 4 bases for V and 2 bases for J; bases not matched to a gene: 11. Germline values: CDR1 SGHVS, CDR2 FQNEAQ. This CDR3 has 16 amino acids. The CDR3 loop reads CASSSPRQGRTYEQYF. CDR3 coding DNA: TGTGCCAGCAGCTCGCCCCGACAGGGTAGAACCTACGAGCAGTACTTC.

The rearrangement joins TRBV5-1 to TRBJ1-1; 7 bases line up with TRBD1. V was pared by 1 base and J by 0 bases, with 6 bases of the junction left unmatched. This CDR3 has 16 amino acids. Per the germline V gene, CDR1 is SGHRS and CDR2 is YFSETQ. The CDR3 nucleotides read TGCGCCAGCAGCTTGTCGGCAGGGGGGATGAACACTGAAGCTTTCTTT. The encoded protein is CASSLSAGGMNTEAFF.

The rearrangement links TRBV5-6 to TRBJ2-6, with D possibly being TRBD1 (6 bases). This CDR3 contains 16 residues. The V gene lost 7 bases and the J gene lost 2 bases, with 16 bases spanning the gap. Germline loops: CDR1 SGHDT, CDR2 YYEEEE. CDR3 sequence: CASSRQGLTGANVLTF. CDR3 nucleotide sequence: TGTGCCAGCTCCCGCCAGGGGTTAACTGGGGCCAACGTCCTGACTTTC.

This clone has only one observation. V gene TRBV6-4 combines with J gene TRBJ2-3, with TRBD2 identical over 7 bases. This CDR3 spans 14 amino acids. Germline V gives CDR1 MRHNA, CDR2 SNTAGT. V shed 2 bases and J 1 base; nucleotides not matched to a gene: 0. The CDR3 DNA is TGTGCCAGCAGTGACGCGGGAGGCACAGATACGCAGTATTTT. Translated: CASSDAGGTDTQYF.

This clone was seen a single time. Other DNA sequences of this sample code for an identical CDR3. V is TRBV2 and J is TRBJ2-3; 10 bases align to TRBD1. CDR1 is SNHLY and CDR2 is FYNNEI in the germline V gene. V lost 3 bases to trimming and J lost 1 base; unmatched junction nucleotides: 1. The CDR3 consists of 15 residues. CDR3 in amino acids: CASSDGQGGTDTQYF. The CDR3 DNA follows: TGTGCCAGCAGTGATGGACAGGGGGGCACAGATACGCAGTATTTT.

V is TRBV6-6 and J is TRBJ1-5; 7 positions agree with TRBD1. V dropped 6 bases and J dropped 2; count of bases not matched to a gene: 7. This CDR3 contains 15 residues. Germline assignment: CDR1 MNHNY and CDR2 SVGAGI (reference sequence). CDR3 sequence: CASSMTGSGNQPQHF. The CDR3 DNA follows: TGTGCCAGCAGCATGACAGGGAGTGGCAATCAGCCCCAGCATTTT.

The CDR3 region has the DNA TGTGCCAGCAGCCAACGACAGGGGACGCTCACAGATACGCAGTATTTT. Translating gives CASSQRQGTLTDTQYF. The chain links TRBV9 to TRBJ2-3; TRBD1 agrees at 8 bases. The CDR3 extends over 16 amino acids. The J segment lost 2 bases and the V segment lost 4 bases, leaving 9 bases of the junction unmatched. Germline CDR1 SGDLS, CDR2 YYNGEE.

The gene calls are TRBV30 and TRBJ2-1, with 7 bases fitting TRBD2. V shed 5 bases, J shed 7 bases, and the junction held 8 bases outside the gene matches. This CDR3 is built from 13 residues. Germline V CDR1 and CDR2: GTSNPN, SVGIG (reference sequence). The CDR3 spells CAWDHGLVNEQFF. In DNA, the CDR3 is TGTGCCTGGGACCATGGACTAGTTAATGAGCAGTTCTTC. The entire variable domain, with the rest obtained from reference TRBV30 and TRBJ2-1, is as follows: SQTIHQWPATLVQPVGSPLSLECTVEGTSNPNLYWYRQAAGRGLQLLFYSVGIGQISSEVPQNLSASRPQDRQFILSSKKLLLSDSGFYLCAWDHGLVNEQFFGPGTRLTVL.

This clone was found once. This chain links TRBV6-5 with TRBJ2-3, with TRBD1 as a possible D gene (6 bases). V lost 1 base and J 0 bases, leaving 11 bases between the germline ends. CDR3 length equals 16 residues. Germline lookup yields CDR1 MNHEY and CDR2 SVGAGI. CDR3 coding DNA: TGTGCCAGCAGTTACTTCATAGGGGGAAGCACAGATACGCAGTATTTT. Its protein is CASSYFIGGSTDTQYF.

J is TRBJ2-7 and V is TRBV9; weak D call: TRBD1 (5 bases). The CDR3 spans 12 residues. Germline CDR1 and CDR2: SGDLS and YYNGEE. Trimming shortened V by 3 bases and J by 4 bases, and 8 bases separated the two germline ends. CDR3 sequence reads: CASSARAYEQYF. The CDR3 DNA reads TGTGCCAGCAGCGCCAGGGCTTACGAGCAGTACTTC.

This clone was recorded only once. The chain recombines TRBV5-1 with TRBJ2-7, with TRBD2 matching 8 bases. Per germline, CDR1 SGHRS and CDR2 YFSETQ. J gave up 5 bases and V 0 bases, and 10 bases lay outside the gene matches. The CDR3 is 16 amino acids. CDR3 bases: TGCGCCAGCAGCTTGGGGGGGCACGGACTAGCCAACGAGCAGTACTTC. Translating gives CASSLGGHGLANEQYF.

CDR3 nucleotide sequence: TGTGCCAGCAGCCCCCCGGGTTGGGGGGCAGATACGCAGTATTTT. Its translation is CASSPPGWGADTQYF. V and J are TRBV5-8 and TRBJ2-3, with a tentative D call TRBD2 (6 bases). The CDR3 is 15 residues long. From germline, CDR1 is SGHTS and CDR2 YDEGEE. V lost 4 bases to trimming and J lost 4 bases, with 16 bases between them. The complete variable domain, with remaining parts taken from reference TRBV5-8 and TRBJ2-3, reads EAGVTQSPTHLIKTRGQQATLRCSPISGHTSVYWYQQALGLGLQFLLWYDEGEERNRGNFPPRFSGRQFPNYSSELNVNALELEDSALYLCASSPPGWGADTQYFGPGTRLTVL.